This T cell receptor beta chain derives from a study of OX40 agonist ivuxolimab in advanced cancers. CDR1 and CDR2 (germline): MNHEY, SMNVEV (reference sequence). Between the trimmed V and J ends, which lost 10 bases and 2 bases, there was a span of 15 bases. The CDR3 extends over 13 amino acids. The assay was immunoSEQ multiplex PCR, and TCRdb's table has in-frame clones only and misses some. Among under 85,000 clones listed, 94% were seen once. The sequence came from an adult with an advanced solid tumor such as melanoma, head and neck, liver or kidney cancer. The starting material was CD4+ or CD8+ T cells sorted from blood, obtained in a trial of the OX40 agonist ivuxolimab. This chain links TRBV27 with TRBJ2-7, with a possible D match to TRBD1 (6 bases). CDR3: CATSTGLTYEQYF. CDR3 nucleotide sequence: TGTGCCACCTCGACAGGTTTGACCTACGAGCAGTACTTC.